This TCR beta chain originates from a study of T-cell reconstitution after alpha-beta-depleted transplantation in children. Regarding the study as a whole: Several patients had high TCRbeta diversity at day 60; it came from surviving recipient T cells and thymic progenitors.

Unique molecular identifiers were used to barcode this TCRbeta library. TCRdb passed the PCR reads through MiXCR, listing each CDR3 protein once. The data show some 460,000 distinct CDR3 sequences, with roughly 17% seen just once and roughly 29% held by the top ten. The CDR3 is 15 residues long. V was shortened by 5 bases and J by 2 bases, with 16 bases between the two germline ends. Per the germline V gene, CDR1 is SGHTA and CDR2 is FQGNSA. Remarks on this clonotype: The antigen remains unidentified.

This clonotype was obtained from a boy younger than two who had a stem cell transplant for Wiskott-Aldrich syndrome, so the T cells may come from the graft donor. The J gene is TRBJ2-7, the V gene TRBV7-2; D may correspond to TRBD1 or TRBD2 (5 bases each). The sequences come from PBMCs, mostly from graft donor cells, collected 360 days after TCRalphabeta/CD19-depleted stem cell transplant. CDR3 sequence (DNA): TGTGCCAGCAGCCCCTTTATAGGGGACCCCTACGAGCAGTACTTC. Protein: CASSPFIGDPYEQYF. Complete variable domain (other parts from reference TRBV7-2 and TRBJ2-7): GAGVSQSPSNKVTEKGKDVELRCDPISGHTALYWYRQSLGQGLEFLIYFQGNSAPDKSGLPSDRFSAERTGGSVSTLTIQRTQQEDSAVYLCASSPFIGDPYEQYFGPGTRLTVT.